This T cell receptor beta chain was documented in a study of blood T cells in healthy people across ages. Sample-barcoded 5' priming and a J-beta primer mix drove a second PCR of roughly 7 to 11 cycles. TCRdb re-analysed the 5' RACE reads in MiXCR, keeping a single row per CDR3 protein. Counted here are around 320,000 distinct CDR3 sequences, roughly 26% occurring once; the ten biggest clones make up around 29%. Study outcomes and limitations: There was a strong correlation between TCR beta diversity and naive T cell percentage. As age increased, TCR beta diversity per million T cells fell in a roughly linear fashion.

Peripheral blood samples of around 11 milliliters were drawn from each donor. This clonotype was found a few times. The antigen is undetermined. The specimen was blood. This receptor was identified in a woman aged 70-85 years in good health.

CDR3 protein: CASALLDGQNTQYF. CDR3 DNA sequence: TGCGCCAGCGCACTCTTGGACGGGCAGAATACGCAGTATTTT. This chain uses TRBV4-1 with TRBJ2-3; D remains ambiguous. There are 14 residues in the CDR3. The germline V and J ends were trimmed by 8 bases and 7 bases, with 19 bases remaining between them. Germline CDR1 and CDR2: MGHRA and YSYEKL.